The sequence of this TCR beta chain was determined in a study of shared clonotypes between healthy human individuals. At the deep level, the assay was run. Genomic DNA from each subset was divided evenly over several immunoSEQ plates. Sequencing used immunoSEQ multiplex PCR; TCRdb keeps in-frame clones, though not all of them. This table holds 2.3 million or so clones, approximately 93% found once. Germline values: CDR1 SGHAT, CDR2 FQNNGV. CDR3 length: 15 residues. V lost 0 bases, J lost 6 bases, and 15 bases lay in between. Points on this clone: Its antigen remains unidentified.

General observations from the study: A reduction in generation probabilities was seen for non-shared clonotypes relative to those shared by all four donors. Among several donors, approximately 5% of naive CD4 clonotypes were found in common.

This clonotype was sampled from a man between 18 and 29 years old in good health. Some clones in this sample may be carry-over from other donors' samples. The material sequenced was naive CD4+ T cells from PBMCs. This sample's subset: CD45RA+ positively selected. The V and J genes are TRBV11-2 and TRBJ2-7; the D gene is possibly TRBD2 (6 bases). For the CDR3, the DNA is TGTGCCAGCAGCTTAGATCTTGGGACTCGGATCGAGCAGTACTTC. Amino acids: CASSLDLGTRIEQYF.